Listed below are T cell receptor beta chains from one sample, sequenced in a study of T-cell reconstitution after alpha-beta-depleted transplantation in children. MiXCR, run by TCRdb on the PCR reads, gives a single entry per CDR3 protein. The profile shows roughly 280,000 distinct CDR3 sequences, around 10% of them singletons. The specimen was peripheral blood, collected 180 days after TCRalphabeta/CD19-depleted stem cell transplant. Receptor source: a male patient under 10 years old who had a stem cell transplant for chronic granulomatous disease, so the T cells may come from the graft donor. Both conserved end residues are part of each CDR3. A D gene is named only where the DNA matches it firmly. Size tells how often a clone was seen, or its class if it is expanded.

v_gene	j_gene	abundance	d_gene	CDR3aa	CDR3nt
TRBV6-5	TRBJ2-7	many	TRBD1	CASSYQGAGEQYF	TGTGCCAGCAGTTACCAGGGGGCAGGCGAGCAGTACTTC
TRBV20-1	TRBJ1-5	many	.	CSARWGLYQPQHF	TGCAGTGCTAGATGGGGATTGTATCAGCCCCAGCATTTT
TRBV7-2	TRBJ1-1	few	TRBD1	CASSFIRDRTNTEAFF	TGTGCCAGCAGCTTTATCAGGGACAGGACGAACACTGAAGCTTTCTTT
TRBV24-1	TRBJ2-1	many	TRBD1	CATSESQGVGSYNEQFF	TGTGCCACCAGTGAGTCCCAGGGGGTGGGCTCCTACAATGAGCAGTTCTTC
TRBV29-1	TRBJ1-1	many	.	CSARGRVGTEAFF	TGCAGCGCCCGTGGTAGAGTAGGCACTGAAGCTTTCTTT
TRBV15	TRBJ2-4	many	.	CATVAGQNIQYF	TGTGCCACCGTGGCGGGCCAAAACATTCAGTACTTC
TRBV28	TRBJ2-6	many	.	CASSLMGANVLTF	TGTGCCAGCAGTTTGATGGGGGCCAACGTCCTGACTTTC
TRBV7-9	TRBJ2-3	many	.	CASSSPGTSTDTQYF	TGTGCCAGCAGCTCTCCCGGGACCTCCACAGATACGCAGTATTTT
TRBV20-1	TRBJ2-3	many	.	CSARDRFPGLDTQYF	TGCAGTGCTAGAGATAGGTTTCCGGGTTTGGATACGCAGTATTTT
TRBV12-3/TRBV12-4	TRBJ2-3	many	TRBD1	CASGGQGLGWGTDTQYF	TGTGCCAGCGGAGGACAGGGCTTAGGGTGGGGGACAGATACGCAGTATTTT
TRBV20-1	TRBJ2-5	many	TRBD2	CSATGGRETQYF	TGCAGTGCTACGGGGGGTCGGGAGACCCAGTACTTC
TRBV3-1	TRBJ2-5	once	TRBD2	CTCSFKGGSAGEGWETQYF	TGTACCTGCAGTTTTAAGGGCGGGAGCGCCGGCGAGGGTTGGGAGACCCAGTACTTC
TRBV7-6	TRBJ2-1	many	.	CASSPLLGNEQFF	TGTGCCAGCAGCCCCCTCTTGGGGAATGAGCAGTTCTTC
TRBV15	TRBJ1-5	many	.	CATSRVRAGNQPQHF	TGTGCCACCAGCAGAGTCAGGGCAGGGAATCAGCCCCAGCATTTT
TRBV12-3/TRBV12-4	TRBJ1-4	many	TRBD1	CASSSDREKLFF	TGTGCCAGCAGTTCGGACAGGGAAAAACTGTTTTTT
TRBV29-1	TRBJ2-3	many	TRBD1	CSVGQTDTQYF	TGCAGCGTGGGACAGACAGATACGCAGTATTTT
TRBV7-2	TRBJ2-2	many	TRBD1	CASSLRTGDTGELFF	TGTGCCAGCAGCCTACGGACAGGGGACACCGGGGAGCTGTTTTTT
TRBV5-1	TRBJ1-1	many	TRBD1	CASSRQGAGTEAFF	TGCGCCAGCAGCCGACAGGGGGCTGGGACTGAAGCTTTCTTT
TRBV20-1	TRBJ2-1	many	TRBD1	CSASRGTGQFF	TGCAGTGCGAGTCGGGGGACAGGGCAGTTCTTC
TRBV20-1	TRBJ2-3	many	.	CSARWALDTQYF	TGCAGTGCTAGATGGGCGTTAGATACGCAGTATTTT
TRBV5-4	TRBJ2-2	few	.	CASSLEGEGTGELFF	TGTGCCAGCAGCTTGGAAGGGGAAGGGACCGGGGAGCTGTTTTTT
TRBV13	TRBJ2-7	many	TRBD1	CASSLAGGIGYEQYF	TGTGCCAGCAGCTTGGCAGGGGGTATTGGCTACGAGCAGTACTTC